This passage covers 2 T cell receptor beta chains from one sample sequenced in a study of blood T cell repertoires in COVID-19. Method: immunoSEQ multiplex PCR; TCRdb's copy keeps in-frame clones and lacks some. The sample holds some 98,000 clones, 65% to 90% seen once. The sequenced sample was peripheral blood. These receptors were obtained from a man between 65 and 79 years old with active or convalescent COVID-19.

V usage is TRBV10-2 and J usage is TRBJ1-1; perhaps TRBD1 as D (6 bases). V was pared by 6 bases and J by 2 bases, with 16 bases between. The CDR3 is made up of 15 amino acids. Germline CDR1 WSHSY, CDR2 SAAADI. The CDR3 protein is CASRGASKGNTEAFF. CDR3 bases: TGCGCCAGCAGGGGGGCGAGTAAGGGAAACACTGAAGCTTTCTTT.

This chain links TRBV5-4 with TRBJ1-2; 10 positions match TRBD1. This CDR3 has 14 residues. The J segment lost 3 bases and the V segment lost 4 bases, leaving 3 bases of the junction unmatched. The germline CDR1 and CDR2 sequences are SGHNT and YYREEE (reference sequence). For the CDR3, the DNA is TGTGCCAGCAGCCCGGGACAGGGGCACTATGGCTACACCTTC. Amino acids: CASSPGQGHYGYTF. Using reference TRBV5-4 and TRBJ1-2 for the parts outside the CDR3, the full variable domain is ETGVTQSPTHLIKTRGQQVTLRCSSQSGHNTVSWYQQALGQGPQFIFQYYREEENGRGNFPPRFSGLQFPNYSSELNVNALELDDSALYLCASSPGQGHYGYTFGSGTRLTVV.